This note documents a single T cell receptor (beta chain) sequence. The antigen is undetermined. This entry is derived from a study of cytomegalovirus exposure and HLA in healthy donors. General study results and limits: Presence/absence analyses rested on an assumption that sequencing depth was roughly uniform across donors. Later on, an analysis tied over 15,000 TCR beta sequences to HLA alleles at 0.05 false discovery rate.

The CDR3 consists of 16 residues. The V and J ends lost 3 bases and 2 bases, in that order; junction bases with no gene match: 3. CDR1 is KGHSH, CDR2 LQKENI, per germline. The PCR made use of 60 Vbeta and 13 Jbeta primers. Sequencing used immunoSEQ multiplex PCR; TCRdb keeps in-frame clones, though not all of them. The sample comprises around 230,000 clones, about 80% of which are singletons, and about 2% rests with the top ten. Source material: PBMCs. The sequence derives from a male donor in good health and CMV-seronegative. The chain employs TRBV18 and TRBJ2-1; the match to TRBD2 covers 11 bases. CDR3 in DNA: TGTGCCAGCTCACCCCAGACTAGCGGGACCTACAATGAGCAGTTCTTC. This codes for CASSPQTSGTYNEQFF.